This record looks at one T cell receptor beta chain sequence and its context. The data were produced by immunoSEQ multiplex PCR, yet TCRdb's version contains in-frame clones alone and is incomplete. Here the sample spans about 63,000 clones, roughly 80% being singletons. The sample originates from a study of blood T cell repertoires in COVID-19. The CDR3 spans 16 residues. The germline V gene has CDR1 LGHDT and CDR2 YNNKEL (reference sequence). The V segment lost 0 bases and the J segment 8 bases; nucleotides outside the gene matches: 9. V gene TRBV3-1 (or the pseudogene TRBV3-2) combines with J gene TRBJ2-4; TRBD2 agrees at 8 bases. Sequenced: peripheral blood. The clonotype was recovered from a human donor in a cohort sampled during active COVID-19. CDR3 sequence reads: CASSQDTRGGLDIQYF. In DNA, the CDR3 is TGTGCCAGCAGCCAAGATACCCGGGGGGGGCTTGACATTCAGTACTTC.